A selection of T cell receptor beta chains follows, all from one sample in a study of OX40 agonist ivuxolimab in advanced cancers. Assay used: immunoSEQ multiplex PCR; TCRdb lists only in-frame clones, some missing. The sample lists around 28,000 clones, 87% occurring once. The source material was CD4+ or CD8+ T cells sorted from blood, sampled in a trial of the OX40 agonist ivuxolimab. The source of these receptors is an adult with an advanced solid tumor such as melanoma, head and neck, liver or kidney cancer. Both conserved end residues are part of each CDR3. D genes are given only for firm matches. Only some rows state a clone size, as once, few, many or a class for expanded clones.

d_call: NA; v_call: TRBV6-5; j_call: TRBJ2-1; cdr3_length: 16; clone_size: once; cdr3_nt: TGTGCCAGCAGTTCGCCGACTCATAGCTCCTACAATGAGCAGTTCTTC; cdr3_aa: CASSSPTHSSYNEQFF
d_call: NA; v_call: TRBV19; j_call: TRBJ2-1; cdr3_length: 15; clone_size: NA; cdr3_nt: TGTGCCAGTAGTACCCTGTATAACTCCTACAATGAGCAGTTCTTC; cdr3_aa: CASSTLYNSYNEQFF
d_call: TRBD2; v_call: TRBV6-4; j_call: TRBJ2-3; cdr3_length: 16; clone_size: NA; cdr3_nt: TGTGCCAGCAGTGACGAGGCGGGAGGGCTCCCAGATACGCAGTATTTT; cdr3_aa: CASSDEAGGLPDTQYF
d_call: TRBD2; v_call: TRBV7-2; j_call: TRBJ2-5; cdr3_length: 16; clone_size: NA; cdr3_nt: TGTGCCAGCAGCTTAGACCCCCTAGCGGGAGATGAGACCCAGTACTTC; cdr3_aa: CASSLDPLAGDETQYF
d_call: TRBD2; v_call: TRBV28; j_call: TRBJ2-1; cdr3_length: 15; clone_size: NA; cdr3_nt: TGTGCCAGCAGCCAAGGGACTAGCGGGCGGAATGAGCAGTTCTTC; cdr3_aa: CASSQGTSGRNEQFF
d_call: TRBD1; v_call: TRBV5-1; j_call: TRBJ2-7; cdr3_length: 15; clone_size: medium-sized; cdr3_nt: TGCGCCAGCAGCTTGCCAACAGGGGTCCAGAACGAGCAGTACTTC; cdr3_aa: CASSLPTGVQNEQYF
d_call: NA; v_call: TRBV6-1; j_call: TRBJ1-4; cdr3_length: 15; clone_size: NA; cdr3_nt: TGTGCCAGCAGTGAAGCGCGGGGGATTGCTGAAAAACTGTTTTTT; cdr3_aa: CASSEARGIAEKLFF
d_call: NA; v_call: TRBV11-2; j_call: TRBJ2-3; cdr3_length: 13; clone_size: NA; cdr3_nt: TGTGCCAGCAGCCCCCTCGGGAGCGATACGCAGTATTTT; cdr3_aa: CASSPLGSDTQYF
d_call: NA; v_call: TRBV9; j_call: TRBJ2-1; cdr3_length: 15; clone_size: NA; cdr3_nt: TGTGCCAGCAGCGTAGGTGCGCTAGCTTTCAATGAGCAGTTCTTC; cdr3_aa: CASSVGALAFNEQFF
d_call: TRBD1; v_call: TRBV28; j_call: TRBJ2-7; cdr3_length: 17; clone_size: NA; cdr3_nt: TGTGCCAGCAGTTCGCTAGAGCCGGGACAGGTATCCTACGAGCAGTACTTC; cdr3_aa: CASSSLEPGQVSYEQYF
d_call: NA; v_call: TRBV15; j_call: TRBJ2-1; cdr3_length: 13; clone_size: NA; cdr3_nt: TGTGCCACCAGCAGAGAAAGAGCGTTCGAGCAGTTCTTC; cdr3_aa: CATSRERAFEQFF
d_call: TRBD1; v_call: TRBV5-6; j_call: TRBJ1-5; cdr3_length: 17; clone_size: once; cdr3_nt: TGTGCCAGCAGCTTCCTCTCTCGACAGGGCGGGGATCAGCCCCAGCATTTT; cdr3_aa: CASSFLSRQGGDQPQHF
d_call: NA; v_call: TRBV6-1; j_call: TRBJ2-1; cdr3_length: 15; clone_size: NA; cdr3_nt: TGTGCCAGCAGTGGTGACTTCAACTCCTACAATGAGCAGTTCTTC; cdr3_aa: CASSGDFNSYNEQFF
d_call: NA; v_call: TRBV7-9; j_call: TRBJ2-1; cdr3_length: 14; clone_size: NA; cdr3_nt: TGTGCCAGCAGCTTAGGACAGTCCTACAATGAGCAGTTCTTC; cdr3_aa: CASSLGQSYNEQFF
d_call: NA; v_call: TRBV7-8; j_call: TRBJ2-7; cdr3_length: 14; clone_size: NA; cdr3_nt: TGTGCCAGCAGCCTTCGACGGTACTCCTACGAGCAGTACTTC; cdr3_aa: CASSLRRYSYEQYF
d_call: NA; v_call: TRBV5-6; j_call: TRBJ2-1; cdr3_length: 12; clone_size: NA; cdr3_nt: TGTGCCAGCAGCTTGGTCGGGGATGAGCAGTTCTTC; cdr3_aa: CASSLVGDEQFF
d_call: NA; v_call: TRBV13; j_call: TRBJ2-7; cdr3_length: 15; clone_size: NA; cdr3_nt: TGTGCCAGCAGCTTTTATGGCCCACGAGGCTACGAGCAGTACTTC; cdr3_aa: CASSFYGPRGYEQYF
d_call: NA; v_call: TRBV4-1; j_call: TRBJ1-5; cdr3_length: 14; clone_size: NA; cdr3_nt: TGCGCCAGCAGCCAAGTTACGGGGAATCAGCCCCAGCATTTT; cdr3_aa: CASSQVTGNQPQHF
d_call: NA; v_call: TRBV7-9; j_call: TRBJ2-5; cdr3_length: 13; clone_size: NA; cdr3_nt: TGTGCCAGCAGCTTACCCAGGGGTGAGACCCAGTACTTC; cdr3_aa: CASSLPRGETQYF
d_call: NA; v_call: TRBV27; j_call: TRBJ2-2; cdr3_length: 13; clone_size: NA; cdr3_nt: TGTGCCAGCAGTAGTGTTTACACCGGGGAGCTGTTTTTT; cdr3_aa: CASSSVYTGELFF
d_call: NA; v_call: TRBV7-9; j_call: TRBJ1-2; cdr3_length: 15; clone_size: NA; cdr3_nt: TGTGCCAGCAGCTCGGAGTTGGGGCTGTTGGATGGCTACACCTTC; cdr3_aa: CASSSELGLLDGYTF
d_call: TRBD2; v_call: TRBV14; j_call: TRBJ2-1; cdr3_length: 16; clone_size: NA; cdr3_nt: TGTGCCAGCAGTCCGACTAGCGGGAGTCCCTACAATGAGCAGTTCTTC; cdr3_aa: CASSPTSGSPYNEQFF
d_call: NA; v_call: TRBV27; j_call: TRBJ2-7; cdr3_length: 15; clone_size: once; cdr3_nt: TGTGCCAGCAGGCAGGGGGGCTCAACGCCCTACGAGCAGTACTTC; cdr3_aa: CASRQGGSTPYEQYF
d_call: NA; v_call: TRBV28; j_call: TRBJ2-5; cdr3_length: 16; clone_size: NA; cdr3_nt: TGTGCCAGCAACTCCCCCCCCCAGGGGATGTACGAGACCCAGTACTTC; cdr3_aa: CASNSPPQGMYETQYF
d_call: NA; v_call: TRBV7-9; j_call: TRBJ2-7; cdr3_length: 14; clone_size: NA; cdr3_nt: TGTGCCAGCAGCTTCGAGGAAAGGGCTTACGAGCAGTACTTC; cdr3_aa: CASSFEERAYEQYF
d_call: TRBD2; v_call: TRBV14; j_call: TRBJ2-7; cdr3_length: 17; clone_size: once; cdr3_nt: TGTGCCAGCAGCCAAGCCTTCGGGAGCGGGAGAACTTACGAGCAGTACTTC; cdr3_aa: CASSQAFGSGRTYEQYF
d_call: NA; v_call: TRBV5-4; j_call: TRBJ2-1; cdr3_length: 15; clone_size: NA; cdr3_nt: TGTGCCAGCAGCTCAAGGGTGAGCTCCTACAATGAGCAGTTCTTC; cdr3_aa: CASSSRVSSYNEQFF
d_call: NA; v_call: TRBV4-3; j_call: TRBJ1-5; cdr3_length: 16; clone_size: once; cdr3_nt: TGCGCCAGCAGCCAAGTTCAGACGCCGAGTAATCAGCCCCAGCATTTT; cdr3_aa: CASSQVQTPSNQPQHF
d_call: NA; v_call: TRBV7-8; j_call: TRBJ2-1; cdr3_length: 15; clone_size: NA; cdr3_nt: TGTGCCAGCAGCCCCGTCTCCGGCTACTACAATGAGCAGTTCTTC; cdr3_aa: CASSPVSGYYNEQFF
d_call: NA; v_call: TRBV13; j_call: TRBJ2-5; cdr3_length: 19; clone_size: medium-sized; cdr3_nt: TGTGCCAGCAGCCCCCACGAAGGGAAGAATGCCAGTAGGACGGAGACCCAGTACTTC; cdr3_aa: CASSPHEGKNASRTETQYF
d_call: TRBD1; v_call: TRBV10-3; j_call: TRBJ2-1; cdr3_length: 14; clone_size: NA; cdr3_nt: TGTGCCATCAGTGGGGACAGGGAGTACAATGAGCAGTTCTTC; cdr3_aa: CAISGDREYNEQFF
d_call: TRBD2; v_call: TRBV27; j_call: TRBJ2-7; cdr3_length: 14; clone_size: NA; cdr3_nt: TGTGCCAGCAGTCTAGCGGGAACCTCCTACGAGCAGTACTTC; cdr3_aa: CASSLAGTSYEQYF
d_call: TRBD1; v_call: TRBV28; j_call: TRBJ2-3; cdr3_length: 14; clone_size: NA; cdr3_nt: TGTGCCAGCCAAAAGGGACAGGTGCCCGATACGCAGTATTTT; cdr3_aa: CASQKGQVPDTQYF
d_call: TRBD1; v_call: TRBV6-1; j_call: TRBJ1-6; cdr3_length: 15; clone_size: NA; cdr3_nt: TGTGCCAGCAGTGAAACGGGACAGTACAATTCACCCCTCCACTTT; cdr3_aa: CASSETGQYNSPLHF
d_call: NA; v_call: TRBV7-9; j_call: TRBJ2-7; cdr3_length: 14; clone_size: NA; cdr3_nt: TGTGCCAGCAGCCCAACAACCAGGTACTACGAGCAGTACTTC; cdr3_aa: CASSPTTRYYEQYF
d_call: TRBD2; v_call: TRBV9; j_call: TRBJ2-1; cdr3_length: 16; clone_size: NA; cdr3_nt: TGTGCCAGCAGCGTCAGAGCGGGGAGCTCCTACAATGAGCAGTTCTTC; cdr3_aa: CASSVRAGSSYNEQFF
d_call: TRBD2; v_call: TRBV28; j_call: TRBJ2-1; cdr3_length: 15; clone_size: NA; cdr3_nt: TGTGCCAGCAGTTCGGGACTAGCGGGAGGTCTTGAGCAGTTCTTC; cdr3_aa: CASSSGLAGGLEQFF
d_call: NA; v_call: TRBV6-5; j_call: TRBJ2-1; cdr3_length: 11; clone_size: once; cdr3_nt: TGTGCCAGCAGTTACGGGGAATTGCAGTTCTTC; cdr3_aa: CASSYGELQFF
d_call: NA; v_call: TRBV19; j_call: TRBJ1-4; cdr3_length: 13; clone_size: NA; cdr3_nt: TGTGCCAGTAGTATTTTGGGGAATGAAAAACTGTTTTTT; cdr3_aa: CASSILGNEKLFF
d_call: NA; v_call: TRBV2; j_call: TRBJ1-3; cdr3_length: 14; clone_size: NA; cdr3_nt: TGTGCCAGCAGTCCAAGTGTTACTGGAAACACCATATATTTT; cdr3_aa: CASSPSVTGNTIYF
d_call: NA; v_call: TRBV19; j_call: TRBJ1-5; cdr3_length: 15; clone_size: NA; cdr3_nt: TGTGCCAGTAGCCGGTGGGGGCAGGGGAATCAGCCCCAGCATTTT; cdr3_aa: CASSRWGQGNQPQHF
d_call: TRBD1; v_call: TRBV4-2; j_call: TRBJ2-7; cdr3_length: 18; clone_size: once; cdr3_nt: TGTGCCAGCAGCCCTTTGGGACCGGGACAGCCTTCTTCCTACGAGCAGTACTTC; cdr3_aa: CASSPLGPGQPSSYEQYF
d_call: NA; v_call: TRBV5-4; j_call: TRBJ2-5; cdr3_length: 13; clone_size: NA; cdr3_nt: TGTGCCAGCAGTCGGGCCCAGCGGGAGACCCAGTACTTC; cdr3_aa: CASSRAQRETQYF
d_call: TRBD2; v_call: TRBV27; j_call: TRBJ2-2; cdr3_length: 15; clone_size: once; cdr3_nt: TGTGCCAGCAGTTTAGGGCGGGGGGACACCGGGGAGCTGTTTTTT; cdr3_aa: CASSLGRGDTGELFF
d_call: NA; v_call: TRBV28; j_call: TRBJ1-2; cdr3_length: 14; clone_size: few; cdr3_nt: TGTGCCAGCAGTTTTTGGGGGGCCGGCTATGGCTACACCTTC; cdr3_aa: CASSFWGAGYGYTF
d_call: TRBD1; v_call: TRBV15; j_call: TRBJ2-7; cdr3_length: 16; clone_size: once; cdr3_nt: TGTGCCACCAGCAGGCCTGGACAGGGGGGGACCTACGAGCAGTACTTC; cdr3_aa: CATSRPGQGGTYEQYF
d_call: NA; v_call: TRBV9; j_call: TRBJ1-2; cdr3_length: 15; clone_size: NA; cdr3_nt: TGTGCCAGCAGCGTAGGATCGGGGGAGTGGGATGGCTACACCTTC; cdr3_aa: CASSVGSGEWDGYTF
d_call: NA; v_call: TRBV7-6; j_call: TRBJ1-1; cdr3_length: 13; clone_size: NA; cdr3_nt: TGTGCCAGCAGCTTAGGCCGGACGGTTGAAGCTTTCTTT; cdr3_aa: CASSLGRTVEAFF
d_call: NA; v_call: TRBV4-1; j_call: TRBJ2-2; cdr3_length: 15; clone_size: NA; cdr3_nt: TGCGCCAGCAGCCAATTCGGACAGAACACCGGGGAGCTGTTTTTT; cdr3_aa: CASSQFGQNTGELFF
d_call: TRBD2; v_call: TRBV15; j_call: TRBJ2-1; cdr3_length: 15; clone_size: NA; cdr3_nt: TGTGCCACCAGCAGAAAGCGGGAGGGTTACAATGAGCAGTTCTTC; cdr3_aa: CATSRKREGYNEQFF
d_call: NA; v_call: TRBV10-3; j_call: TRBJ2-7; cdr3_length: 13; clone_size: NA; cdr3_nt: TGTGCCATCAGTGATAATCCGGGTCGAGGTATGGACTTC; cdr3_aa: CAISDNPGRGMDF
d_call: NA; v_call: TRBV9; j_call: TRBJ2-7; cdr3_length: 15; clone_size: NA; cdr3_nt: TGTGCCAGCAGTGAAGCCACAGGGACCCCATACGAGCAGTACTTC; cdr3_aa: CASSEATGTPYEQYF
d_call: NA; v_call: TRBV4-3; j_call: TRBJ2-7; cdr3_length: 16; clone_size: NA; cdr3_nt: TGCGCCAGCAGCCAAGATAGATTATTAAGCTCCTACGAGCAGTACTTC; cdr3_aa: CASSQDRLLSSYEQYF